Below, 24 T cell receptor beta chains from the same sample are listed, as sequenced in a study of blood T cell repertoires in COVID-19 (dated by TCRdb to about 2020). Libraries were constructed by the immunoSEQ multiplex PCR assay. This immuneACCESS table, as held by TCRdb, lists in-frame sequences with V and J called but not all clones. Of the missing ones, under half trace to an unresolved V gene in checked studies; the others have no known cause. This sample has some 340,000 clones in its table, and 90% to 95% of those were observed once. Clones ranked in the top ten supply roughly 3.9% of the sample. Sequenced sample: PBMCs or T cells enriched from blood (not recorded which). Receptor source: a woman aged 25 to 39 who had been exposed to COVID-19.

This clone was detected a few times. V and J are TRBV3-1 (or the pseudogene TRBV3-2) and TRBJ2-3; 9 nucleotides line up with TRBD2. Germline CDR1 and CDR2: LGHDT and YNNKEL (reference sequence). J gave up 3 bases and V 4 bases, and 2 bases lay outside the gene matches. This CDR3 is 14 amino acids long. CDR3 residues: CASSLTSGTDTQYF. CDR3 nucleotide sequence: TGTGCCAGCAGCCTGACTAGCGGAACAGATACGCAGTATTTT.

The chain is built from TRBV7-9 and TRBJ1-5, with a weak D call TRBD1 (5 bases). V gave up 7 bases and J gave up 2 bases, with 12 bases separating them. Germline lookup yields CDR1 SEHNR and CDR2 FQNEAQ (reference sequence). The CDR3 is 14 amino acids. This CDR3 reads CASTMGEGNQPQHF. The CDR3 DNA reads TGTGCCAGCACCATGGGGGAGGGCAATCAGCCCCAGCATTTT.

The chain links TRBV6-5 to TRBJ1-2, with D tentatively TRBD1 (5 bases). The V gene lost 5 bases and the J gene lost 2 bases, with 15 bases spanning the gap. This CDR3 comprises 15 residues. Germline V lookup: CDR1 MNHEY, CDR2 SVGAGI. The chain's CDR3 is CASSRGGTPNYGYTF. The CDR3, as DNA: TGTGCCAGCAGTCGGGGGGGTACACCGAACTATGGCTACACCTTC.

V and J are TRBV14 and TRBJ1-3, with 9 nucleotides matching TRBD1. Germline V lookup: CDR1 SGHDN, CDR2 FVKESK. The junction had 8 bases not matched to a gene; V was cut back by 4 bases and J by 1 base. The CDR3 consists of 17 residues. As DNA, the CDR3 is TGTGCCAGCAGCCCACCAGGGACAGGGTATTCTGGAAACACCATATATTTT. This gives the protein CASSPPGTGYSGNTIYF.

This sequence joins TRBV29-1 and TRBJ1-1, with D possibly TRBD1 on 6 matching bases. Trimming stripped 7 bases from V and 0 bases from J, with 12 bases between. The CDR3 is 13 amino acids. Germline CDR1 is SQVTM and CDR2 is ANQGSEA. CDR3 residues: CSAKGQMNTEAFF. The CDR3 DNA is TGCAGCGCCAAAGGACAGATGAACACTGAAGCTTTCTTT.

This rearrangement joins TRBV28 to TRBJ2-7; possibly TRBD1 for D (5 bases). This CDR3 has 14 amino acids. V lost 6 bases and J 0 bases, leaving 12 bases between the germline ends. CDR1 MDHEN and CDR2 SYDVKM come from the germline V gene. Here the CDR3 DNA reads TGTGCCAGCAGCCAAGGGGTCCCCTCCTACGAGCAGTACTTC. This translates into CASSQGVPSYEQYF.

The chain couples TRBV6-5 to TRBJ1-5; D is uncertain. The germline V gene has CDR1 MNHEY and CDR2 SVGAGI. The V end was cut by 2 bases, the J end by 2 bases, with 10 bases between. The length of the CDR3 is 15 residues. The CDR3 is CASSYRGWGNQPQHF. The CDR3 DNA is TGTGCCAGCAGTTACAGAGGTTGGGGCAATCAGCCCCAGCATTTT.

The gene calls are TRBV30 and TRBJ1-3; no firm D call. V gave up 5 bases and J gave up 4 bases, with 15 bases separating them. The CDR3 runs to 14 residues. Germline assignment: CDR1 GTSNPN and CDR2 SVGIG (reference sequence). CDR3 in amino acids: CAWGLRSSGNTIYF. For the CDR3, the DNA is TGTGCCTGGGGTCTCAGGTCTTCGGGAAACACCATATATTTT.

The chain couples TRBV6-5 to TRBJ1-5, with 9 positions matching TRBD1. CDR3 length: 15 amino acids. Germline CDR1 is MNHEY and CDR2 is SVGAGI. The trim removed 6 bases at V and 4 bases at J, leaving 7 bases unmatched. The CDR3 DNA sequence: TGTGCCAGCAGACCCACAGGGGGCTTAAATCAGCCCCAGCATTTT. This sequence encodes CASRPTGGLNQPQHF.

V and J are TRBV5-4 and TRBJ1-1, with TRBD1 matching 9 bases. CDR1 and CDR2 (germline): SGHNT, YYREEE (reference sequence). Trimming removed 2 bases from V and 3 bases from J; junction bases left unmatched: 8. This CDR3 is built from 16 residues. CDR3 region: CASSFGTGYSYTEAFF. Here the CDR3 DNA reads TGTGCCAGCAGCTTCGGGACAGGGTATAGTTACACTGAAGCTTTCTTT.

The V and J genes are TRBV7-6 and TRBJ1-2, with 9 bases aligning to TRBD1. Per the germline V gene, CDR1 is SGHVS and CDR2 is FNYEAQ. Unmatched junction bases numbered 3, after V lost 0 bases and J lost 4 bases. The CDR3 totals 15 residues. CDR3 in DNA: TGTGCCAGCAGCTTAGCGGGACAGGGCCCCTATGGCTACACCTTC. Amino acids: CASSLAGQGPYGYTF. Using reference TRBV7-6 and TRBJ1-2 for the parts outside the CDR3, the full variable domain is GAGVSQSPRYKVTKRGQDVALRCDPISGHVSLYWYRQALGQGPEFLTYFNYEAQQDKSGLPNDRFSAERPEGSISTLTIQRTEQRDSAMYRCASSLAGQGPYGYTFGSGTRLTVV.

This clone was counted between two and nine times. V gene TRBV7-6 combines with J gene TRBJ1-6; the match to TRBD1 covers 8 bases. This CDR3 region has 19 residues. The V and J ends lost 5 bases and 9 bases, in that order; junction bases with no gene match: 21. CDR1 and CDR2 (germline): SGHVS, FNYEAQ. CDR3 loop: CASSRTGMSSRRRGSPLHF. The DNA of the CDR3 is TGTGCCAGCAGCAGGACAGGGATGTCAAGCCGGCGTCGGGGTTCACCCCTCCACTTT.

The DNA of the CDR3 is TGTGCCAGCAGCCAACAGGGGTTGGATAACGAGCAGTACTTC. Translation: CASSQQGLDNEQYF. V and J are TRBV16 and TRBJ2-7; a possible D gene is TRBD1 (6 bases). This CDR3 region has 14 residues. The V gene lost 2 bases and the J gene lost 5 bases, with 13 bases spanning the gap. Germline-derived CDR1 and CDR2 are KGHSY and FQNENV.

This clone was seen once. The chain is built from TRBV4-1 and TRBJ1-6; D perhaps matches TRBD1 (5 bases). This CDR3 comprises 17 residues. The V and J ends lost 1 base and 1 base respectively, with 11 bases between them. The V gene's germline CDR1 is MGHRA and CDR2 YSYEKL. In DNA, the CDR3 is TGCGCCAGCAGCCAAGCCCAGGGCGGATCCTATAATTCACCCCTCCACTTT. Amino acid sequence: CASSQAQGGSYNSPLHF.

The V call is TRBV7-9, the J call TRBJ2-3; weak D call: TRBD1 (5 bases). From germline, CDR1 is SEHNR and CDR2 FQNEAQ (reference sequence). CDR3 length equals 13 residues. The V and J ends lost 3 bases and 4 bases respectively, with 8 bases between them. CDR3 coding DNA: TGTGCCAGCAGCTTTGCAGGGCCAGATACGCAGTATTTT. This sequence encodes CASSFAGPDTQYF.

This clone was counted only a few times. CDR3 nucleotides: TGTGCCAGCAGCACCGGGACAGGGGTGGAGACCCAGTACTTC. It is translated as CASSTGTGVETQYF. The V call is TRBV6-2 or TRBV6-3, the J call TRBJ2-5; 10 nucleotides align to TRBD1. V was pared by 6 bases and J by 5 bases, with 6 bases of the junction left unmatched. Germline V lookup: CDR1 MNHEY, CDR2 SVGEGT. This CDR3 comprises 14 residues.

The chain recombines TRBV18 with TRBJ1-5; unclear D gene. The CDR3 is 14 residues long. The ends were cut back, 2 bases at V and 0 bases at J, with 5 bases in the middle. Germline-derived CDR1 and CDR2 are KGHSH and LQKENI. The CDR3 DNA reads as TGTGCCAGCTCACCAGCTATTAGCAATCAGCCCCAGCATTTT. It codes for CASSPAISNQPQHF.

This clone was counted between two and nine times. The chain is built from TRBV5-1 and TRBJ1-6; unclear D gene. V dropped 3 bases and J dropped 8 bases, with 15 bases sitting between them. Germline-derived CDR1 and CDR2 are SGHRS and YFSETQ. This CDR3 region has 15 residues. The CDR3 DNA sequence: TGCGCCAGCAGCTCTTCAGCGGGCGGGGATTCACCCCTCCACTTT. Translating gives CASSSSAGGDSPLHF.

This clone was detected only a few times. The chain couples TRBV7-6 to TRBJ2-5; 11 nucleotides align to TRBD1. Germline V gene data show CDR1 as SGHVS and CDR2 as FNYEAQ. The CDR3 is 15 residues long. V shed 5 bases, J shed 4 bases, and the junction held 6 bases outside the gene matches. This CDR3 reads CASSHGTGGIETQYF. The CDR3 coding sequence is TGTGCCAGCAGCCACGGGACAGGGGGAATAGAGACCCAGTACTTC.

The V and J genes are TRBV3-1 (or the pseudogene TRBV3-2) and TRBJ1-2; D unresolved. CDR3 length: 15 residues. Trimming shortened V by 1 base and J by 3 bases, and 12 bases separated the two germline ends. Germline V lookup: CDR1 LGHDT, CDR2 YNNKEL (reference sequence). The CDR3 is CASSQASGRYYGYTF. CDR3 sequence (DNA): TGTGCCAGCAGCCAAGCATCCGGGAGATACTATGGCTACACCTTC.

V usage is TRBV2 and J usage is TRBJ2-1; 8 bases fit TRBD1. From germline, CDR1 is SNHLY and CDR2 FYNNEI. After removal of 6 bases from V and 3 bases from J, the junction contained 10 bases not matched to a gene. The CDR3 covers 16 residues. The CDR3 protein is CASSHGQGRFYNEQFF. CDR3 nucleotides: TGTGCCAGCAGCCACGGACAGGGCCGCTTCTACAATGAGCAGTTCTTC. Based on the CDR3 plus reference TRBV2 and TRBJ2-1, the full variable domain is EPEVTQTPSHQVTQMGQEVILRCVPISNHLYFYWYRQILGQKVEFLVSFYNNEISEKSEIFDDQFSVERPDGSNFTLKIRSTKLEDSAMYFCASSHGQGRFYNEQFFGPGTRLTVL.

The chain employs TRBV28 and TRBJ1-5; 9 bases line up with TRBD1. The trim removed 2 bases at V and 6 bases at J, leaving 2 bases unmatched. This CDR3 comprises 14 residues. CDR1 and CDR2 (germline): MDHEN, SYDVKM. CDR3 in amino acids: CASSLGDRVQPQHF. The CDR3 DNA reads TGTGCCAGCAGTTTAGGGGACAGGGTTCAGCCCCAGCATTTT.

This chain connects TRBV27 to TRBJ1-4; D unclear. Germline V gene data show CDR1 as MNHEY and CDR2 as SMNVEV (reference sequence). This CDR3 contains 15 residues. The V end was cut by 5 bases, the J end by 5 bases, with 15 bases between. The CDR3 coding sequence is TGTGCCAGCAGTACCCACCAGTTTGCAAATGAAAAACTGTTTTTT. Its protein is CASSTHQFANEKLFF.

The chain recombines TRBV5-1 with TRBJ2-7; TRBD1 matches 11 bases. Trimming at V came to 4 bases and at J to 2 bases, leaving 8 bases not matched to a gene. The CDR3 length is 16 residues. Looked up from germline, CDR1 is SGHRS and CDR2 is YFSETQ. The CDR3 nucleotides are TGCGCCAGCAGCCCATTCCCGGGACAGGGGGCCTACGAGCAGTACTTC. It yields the protein CASSPFPGQGAYEQYF. The entire variable domain, with the rest obtained from reference TRBV5-1 and TRBJ2-7, is as follows: KAGVTQTPRYLIKTRGQQVTLSCSPISGHRSVSWYQQTPGQGLQFLFEYFSETQRNKGNFPGRFSGRQFSNSRSEMNVSTLELGDSALYLCASSPFPGQGAYEQYFGPGTRLTVT.